This T cell receptor beta chain originates from a study of T cell responses to AZD1222 COVID-19 vaccine. General study points: Close to half of spike-specific TCRs reportedly recognize unmutated variant regions. White British donors predominated, females outnumbered males, and clonal diversity was possibly underestimated.

In the case of this clone: Its antigen is unknown.

Trimming removed 1 base at V and 1 base at J, with 8 bases between. Germline CDR1 SGHDT, CDR2 YYEEEE. The CDR3 extends over 14 amino acids. Clones were sequenced by immunoSEQ multiplex PCR, and TCRdb holds only the in-frame ones, with some missing. In the table there are approximately 180,000 clones, around nine tenths of which are singletons. This sequence originates from an adult who received the MenACWY meningococcal vaccine as a control. Here the sequenced sample was peripheral blood, taken 28 days after the second dose of the MenACWY control vaccine. The V gene is TRBV5-6, the J gene TRBJ1-1; a weak D match, TRBD1 (6 bases). CDR3 amino acids: CASSLTTGNTEAFF. For the CDR3, the DNA is TGTGCCAGCAGCTTGACGACAGGGAACACTGAAGCTTTCTTT.